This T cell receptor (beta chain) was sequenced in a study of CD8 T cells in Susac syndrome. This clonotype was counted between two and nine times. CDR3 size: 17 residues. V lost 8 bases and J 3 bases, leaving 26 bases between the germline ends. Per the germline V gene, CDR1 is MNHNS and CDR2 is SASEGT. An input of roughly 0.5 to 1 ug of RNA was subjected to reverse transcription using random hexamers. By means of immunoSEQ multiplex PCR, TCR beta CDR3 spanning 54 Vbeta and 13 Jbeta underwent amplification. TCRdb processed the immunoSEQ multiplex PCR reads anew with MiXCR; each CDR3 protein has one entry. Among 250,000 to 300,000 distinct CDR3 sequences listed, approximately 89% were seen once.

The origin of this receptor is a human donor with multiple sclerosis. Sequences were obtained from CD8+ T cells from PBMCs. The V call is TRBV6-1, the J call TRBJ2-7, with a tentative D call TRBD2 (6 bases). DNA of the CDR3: TGTGCCAGCGGGACTGTCTCTCTATCCTACGGCGACTACGAGCAGTACTTC. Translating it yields CASGTVSLSYGDYEQYF.